This T cell receptor (beta chain) was retrieved from a study of blood T cell repertoires in COVID-19. Study at large: COVID-19 samples from acute and convalescent phases originated in the United States, Italy and Spain. The analysed material was cDNA or gDNA that came from T cells, B-cell-depleted T cells, or PBMCs.

Per the authors' pipeline: Amplified reference gene primers provided the basis for estimating nucleated cell counts. Sequencing was performed with immunoSEQ multiplex PCR; in TCRdb, only in-frame clones are kept and a portion is missing. V, J and clone size were drawn from that table, and D and trimming were deduced from the DNA. The sample yields 250,000 to 350,000 clones, around 85% seen once. The V end lost 0 bases, the J end lost 3 bases, and 12 bases lay between the germline ends. Germline assignment: CDR1 MNHNY and CDR2 SVGAGI (reference sequence). The CDR3 totals 16 residues. This receptor was taken from a human donor with COVID-19, enrolled during active disease. The donor label of this sample is uncertain. The sequenced sample consisted of peripheral blood. The rearrangement joins TRBV6-6 to TRBJ1-3, with D unresolved. The CDR3 here is CASSYSTSGDGNTIYF. DNA for the CDR3: TGTGCCAGCAGTTACTCGACAAGCGGGGATGGAAACACCATATATTTT.